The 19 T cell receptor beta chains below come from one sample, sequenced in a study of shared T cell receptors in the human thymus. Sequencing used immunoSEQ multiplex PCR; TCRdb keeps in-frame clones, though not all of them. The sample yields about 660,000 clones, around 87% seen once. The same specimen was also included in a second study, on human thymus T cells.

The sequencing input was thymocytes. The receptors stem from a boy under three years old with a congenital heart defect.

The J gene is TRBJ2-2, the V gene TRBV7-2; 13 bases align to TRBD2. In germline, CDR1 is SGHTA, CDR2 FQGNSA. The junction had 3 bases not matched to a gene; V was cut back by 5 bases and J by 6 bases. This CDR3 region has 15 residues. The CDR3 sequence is CASSPGLAGPGELFF. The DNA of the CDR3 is TGTGCCAGCAGCCCGGGACTAGCGGGACCCGGGGAGCTGTTTTTT.

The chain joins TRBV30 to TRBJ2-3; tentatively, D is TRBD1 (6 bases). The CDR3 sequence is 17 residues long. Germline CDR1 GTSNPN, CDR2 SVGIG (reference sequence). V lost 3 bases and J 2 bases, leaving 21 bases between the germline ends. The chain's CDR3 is CAWSPQNRQEPTDTQYF. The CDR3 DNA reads TGTGCCTGGAGCCCTCAAAATAGACAGGAGCCCACAGATACGCAGTATTTT.

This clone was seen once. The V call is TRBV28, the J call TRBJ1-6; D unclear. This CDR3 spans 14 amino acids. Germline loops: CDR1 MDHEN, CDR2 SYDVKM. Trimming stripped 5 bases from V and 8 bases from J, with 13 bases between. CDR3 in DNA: TGTGCCAGCAGTCCCAACCGTTCGGATTCACCCCTCCACTTT. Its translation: CASSPNRSDSPLHF.

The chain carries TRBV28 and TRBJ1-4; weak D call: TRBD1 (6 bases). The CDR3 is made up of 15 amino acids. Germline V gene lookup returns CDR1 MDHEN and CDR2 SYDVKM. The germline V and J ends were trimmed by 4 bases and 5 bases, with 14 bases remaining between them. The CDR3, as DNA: TGTGCCAGCAGTTGCCGGGGGGCGGGGAATGAAAAACTGTTTTTT. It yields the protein CASSCRGAGNEKLFF.

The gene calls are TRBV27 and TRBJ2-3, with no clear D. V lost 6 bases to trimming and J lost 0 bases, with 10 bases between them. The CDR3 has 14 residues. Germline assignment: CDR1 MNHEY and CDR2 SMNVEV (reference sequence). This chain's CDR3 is CASRRLISTDTQYF. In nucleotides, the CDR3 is TGTGCCAGCAGAAGACTTATAAGCACAGATACGCAGTATTTT.

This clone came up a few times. For the CDR3, the DNA is TGTGCCAGCAGTGCCACAGGGTCAGCTTTCTTT. Protein: CASSATGSAFF. The V and J genes are TRBV6-4 and TRBJ1-1, with D perhaps TRBD1 (6 bases). The V end was cut by 4 bases, the J end by 10 bases, with 10 bases between. Germline V CDR1 and CDR2: MRHNA, SNTAGT. The CDR3 covers 11 residues.

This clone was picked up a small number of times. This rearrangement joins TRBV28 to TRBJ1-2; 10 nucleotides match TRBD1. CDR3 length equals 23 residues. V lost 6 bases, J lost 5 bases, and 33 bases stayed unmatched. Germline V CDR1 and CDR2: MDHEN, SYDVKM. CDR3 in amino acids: CASSTSNAPTTNRLGTGAYGYTF. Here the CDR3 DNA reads TGTGCCAGCAGCACGTCCAACGCCCCCACAACCAACCGTTTGGGGACAGGGGCTTATGGCTACACCTTC.

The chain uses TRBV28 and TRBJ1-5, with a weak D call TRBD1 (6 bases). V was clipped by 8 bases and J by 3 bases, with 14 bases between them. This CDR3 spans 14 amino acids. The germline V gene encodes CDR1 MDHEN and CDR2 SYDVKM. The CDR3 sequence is CASGPTGINQPQHF. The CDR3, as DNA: TGTGCCAGCGGGCCGACAGGTATCAATCAGCCCCAGCATTTT.

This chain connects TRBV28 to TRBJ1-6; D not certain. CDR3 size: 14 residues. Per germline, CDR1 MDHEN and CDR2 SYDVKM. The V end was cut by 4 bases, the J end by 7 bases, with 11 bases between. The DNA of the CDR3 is TGTGCCAGCAGTTATCGCGGGTCGAATTCACCCCTCCACTTT. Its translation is CASSYRGSNSPLHF.

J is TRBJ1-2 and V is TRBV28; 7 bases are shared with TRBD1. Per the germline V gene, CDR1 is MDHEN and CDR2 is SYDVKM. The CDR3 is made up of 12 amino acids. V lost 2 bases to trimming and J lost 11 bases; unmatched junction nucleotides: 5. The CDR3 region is CASSLPLQGYTF. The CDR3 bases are TGTGCCAGCAGTTTACCACTACAGGGGTACACCTTC.

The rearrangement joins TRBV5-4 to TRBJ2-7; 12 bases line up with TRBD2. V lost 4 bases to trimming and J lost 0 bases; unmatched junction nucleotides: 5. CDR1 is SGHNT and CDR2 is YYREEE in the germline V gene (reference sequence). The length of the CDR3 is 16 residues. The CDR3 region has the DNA TGTGCCAGCAGCCCTAAGACTAGCGGGAGCTCCTACGAGCAGTACTTC. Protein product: CASSPKTSGSSYEQYF.

The CDR3 DNA reads TGTGCCAGCAGTGAAGCCGGCGGGGGAAGCAATCAGCCCCAGCATTTT. This encodes CASSEAGGGSNQPQHF. The chain combines TRBV2 with TRBJ1-5, with D maybe TRBD1 (5 bases). The germline V and J ends were trimmed by 0 bases and 1 base, with 10 bases remaining between them. Germline loops: CDR1 SNHLY, CDR2 FYNNEI. The CDR3 loop spans 16 amino acids.

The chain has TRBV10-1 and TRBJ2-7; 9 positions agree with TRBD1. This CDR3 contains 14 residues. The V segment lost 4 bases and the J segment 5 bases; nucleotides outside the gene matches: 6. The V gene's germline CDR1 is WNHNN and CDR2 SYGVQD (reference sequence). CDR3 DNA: TGCGCCAGCAGTGTTGGGGACAGGGTTAACGAGCAGTACTTC. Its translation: CASSVGDRVNEQYF.

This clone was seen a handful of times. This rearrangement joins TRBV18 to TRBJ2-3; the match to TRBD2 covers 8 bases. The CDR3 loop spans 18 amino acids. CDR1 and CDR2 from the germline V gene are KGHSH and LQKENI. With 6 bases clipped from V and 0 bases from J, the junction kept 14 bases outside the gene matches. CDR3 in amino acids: CASSSTGTRPLSTDTQYF. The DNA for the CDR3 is TGTGCCAGCTCTTCTACCGGGACTAGACCCCTTAGCACAGATACGCAGTATTTT.

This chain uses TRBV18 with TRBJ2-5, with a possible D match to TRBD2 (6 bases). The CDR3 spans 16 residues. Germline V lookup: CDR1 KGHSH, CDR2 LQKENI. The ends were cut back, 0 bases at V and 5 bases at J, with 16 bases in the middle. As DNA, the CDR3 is TGTGCCAGCTCACCACCGGGGGGAATGTCACGGGAGACCCAGTACTTC. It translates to CASSPPGGMSRETQYF.

The CDR3 region is CASRSPQGTGIHEQYF. CDR3 nucleotide sequence: TGTGCCAGCAGATCCCCCCAGGGGACAGGGATCCACGAGCAGTACTTC. The chain has TRBV2 and TRBJ2-7; 9 nucleotides line up with TRBD1. CDR1 and CDR2 from the germline V gene are SNHLY and FYNNEI. The CDR3 runs to 16 residues. The V segment lost 6 bases and the J segment 5 bases; nucleotides outside the gene matches: 14.

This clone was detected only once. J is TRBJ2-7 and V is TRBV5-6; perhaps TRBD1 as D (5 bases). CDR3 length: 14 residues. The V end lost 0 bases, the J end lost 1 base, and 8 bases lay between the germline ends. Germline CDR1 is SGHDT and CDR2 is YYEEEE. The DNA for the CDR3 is TGTGCCAGCAGCTTGGAGCCAGGGTCCTACGAGCAGTACTTC. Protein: CASSLEPGSYEQYF.

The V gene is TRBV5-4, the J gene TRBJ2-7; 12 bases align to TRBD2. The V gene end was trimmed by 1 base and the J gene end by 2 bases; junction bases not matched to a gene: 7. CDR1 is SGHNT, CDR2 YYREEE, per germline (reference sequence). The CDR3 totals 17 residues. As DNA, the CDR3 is TGTGCCAGCAGCTTGCCTAGCGGGGGGGGTTTGACCTACGAGCAGTACTTC. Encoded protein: CASSLPSGGGLTYEQYF.

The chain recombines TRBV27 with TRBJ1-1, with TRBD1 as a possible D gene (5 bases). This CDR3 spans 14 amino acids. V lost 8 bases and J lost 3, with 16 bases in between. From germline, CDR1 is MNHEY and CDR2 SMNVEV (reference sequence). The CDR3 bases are TGTGCCAGCTCCTGGGGGGGTGAGGACACTGAAGCTTTCTTT. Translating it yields CASSWGGEDTEAFF.